A single sample gave rise to the 30 T cell receptor beta chains below, sequenced in a study of cytomegalovirus exposure and HLA in healthy donors. Use of 60 Vbeta and 13 Jbeta primers characterized the PCR. The assay was immunoSEQ multiplex PCR, and TCRdb's table has in-frame clones only and misses some. The sample includes under 170,000 clones, around 79% of them seen just once. Sequenced: PBMCs. All receptors come from a man between 50 and 59 years old in good health and CMV-seropositive.

The V gene is TRBV9, the J gene TRBJ2-2; 11 bases align to TRBD1. V trimming: 3 bases; J trimming: 7 bases; junction bases outside the gene matches: 8. This CDR3 spans 16 amino acids. The germline CDR1 and CDR2 sequences are SGDLS and YYNGEE. The CDR3 here is CASSAQDRGRGGELFF. CDR3 nucleotide sequence: TGTGCCAGCAGCGCTCAGGACAGGGGGCGAGGCGGGGAGCTGTTTTTT.

The chain uses TRBV6-6 and TRBJ2-5; D perhaps matches TRBD2 (6 bases). Per germline, CDR1 MNHNY and CDR2 SVGAGI (reference sequence). There are 13 residues in the CDR3. V lost 6 bases, J lost 1 base, and 9 bases lay in between. CDR3 DNA sequence: TGTGCCAGCAGCTCAGCGGGCCAAGAGACCCAGTACTTC. This gives the protein CASSSAGQETQYF.

This clone was counted a single time. This chain connects TRBV5-6 to TRBJ2-7; possibly TRBD2 for D (6 bases). This CDR3 has 15 amino acids. Germline CDR1 and CDR2: SGHDT and YYEEEE. Trimming shortened V by 1 base and J by 2 bases, and 13 bases separated the two germline ends. This CDR3 reads CASSLPTGVAYEQYF. CDR3 DNA: TGTGCCAGCAGCTTGCCTACGGGAGTCGCCTACGAGCAGTACTTC.

The V and J genes are TRBV5-5 and TRBJ2-1; 8 nucleotides align to TRBD2. V gave up 5 bases and J gave up 4 bases; unmatched junction bases: 11. The germline V gene encodes CDR1 SGHKS and CDR2 YYEKEE (reference sequence). This CDR3 is built from 16 residues. Here the CDR3 DNA reads TGTGCCAGCAGTCCATTGGGACTAGTGAATTACAATGAGCAGTTCTTC. This translates into CASSPLGLVNYNEQFF.

The CDR3 reads CASQEGANGYTF. In DNA, the CDR3 is TGTGCCAGCCAAGAGGGGGCGAATGGCTACACCTTC. V gene TRBV9 combines with J gene TRBJ1-2; TRBD1 agrees at 7 bases. After removal of 7 bases from V and 6 bases from J, the junction contained 6 bases not matched to a gene. Germline CDR1 SGDLS, CDR2 YYNGEE. CDR3 length: 12 amino acids.

The chain employs TRBV6-1 and TRBJ1-5; D is uncertain. V lost 2 bases and J 3 bases, leaving 11 bases between the germline ends. The CDR3 is 15 amino acids. CDR1 MNHNS and CDR2 SASEGT come from the germline V gene. CDR3 in amino acids: CASSERRAVNQPQHF. The CDR3 nucleotides read TGTGCCAGCAGTGAAAGGAGGGCCGTCAATCAGCCCCAGCATTTT.

The V gene is TRBV7-2, the J gene TRBJ2-7; TRBD1 might be the D (6 bases). The V gene's germline CDR1 is SGHTA and CDR2 FQGNSA. The CDR3 totals 15 residues. Deletions cut 5 bases from V and 2 bases from J, with 16 bases between. The CDR3 protein is CASSPDRSSAYEQYF. CDR3 DNA: TGTGCCAGCAGCCCCGACAGGAGTTCCGCCTACGAGCAGTACTTC.

V is TRBV5-4 and J is TRBJ2-7, with TRBD2 matching over 8 bases. This CDR3 is built from 14 residues. Germline V lookup: CDR1 SGHNT, CDR2 YYREEE (reference sequence). The V gene end was trimmed by 3 bases and the J gene end by 3 bases; junction bases not matched to a gene: 5. CDR3: CASSSRGGLYEQYF. In DNA form, the CDR3 reads TGTGCCAGCAGCTCCCGGGGGGGGCTCTACGAGCAGTACTTC.

Comments on this clone: This sample includes further DNA sequences coding for the same CDR3. This sequence joins TRBV5-1 and TRBJ1-4, with D unresolved. Germline V CDR1 and CDR2: SGHRS, YFSETQ. V gave up 0 bases and J gave up 4 bases, with 7 bases separating them. There are 14 residues in the CDR3. The DNA of the CDR3 is TGCGCCAGCAGCTTGGATTCCAGTAATGAAAAACTGTTTTTT. It codes for CASSLDSSNEKLFF.

The CDR3: CASTPVLLPRTYEQYF. The CDR3, as DNA: TGCGCCAGCACTCCTGTTCTCCTACCGAGAACCTACGAGCAGTACTTC. The chain employs TRBV10-2 and TRBJ2-7; D call uncertain. Trimming stripped 7 bases from V and 2 bases from J, with 21 bases between. CDR3 length equals 16 residues. The germline gives CDR1 WSHSY, CDR2 SAAADI.

The chain joins TRBV25-1 to TRBJ1-1; 7 bases agree with TRBD1. V gave up 7 bases and J gave up 5 bases; unmatched junction bases: 7. The CDR3 length is 13 residues. Germline lookup yields CDR1 MGHDK and CDR2 SYGVNS. This CDR3 reads CASIGTVGTEAFF. The CDR3 DNA sequence: TGTGCCAGCATTGGGACAGTCGGAACTGAAGCTTTCTTT.

This clone was observed a handful of times. V usage is TRBV28 and J usage is TRBJ2-3; 8 bases align to TRBD1. This CDR3 has 14 amino acids. Germline V gene lookup returns CDR1 MDHEN and CDR2 SYDVKM. Unmatched junction bases numbered 5, after V lost 7 bases and J lost 2 bases. CDR3 nucleotides: TGTGCCAGCATTAGGACAGGGAACACAGATACGCAGTATTTT. This sequence encodes CASIRTGNTDTQYF. Combining the CDR3 with reference TRBV28 and TRBJ2-3 gives the whole variable domain DVKVTQSSRYLVKRTGEKVFLECVQDMDHENMFWYRQDPGLGLRLIYFSYDVKMKEKGDIPEGYSVSREKKERFSLILESASTNQTSMYLCASIRTGNTDTQYFGPGTRLTVL.

The chain joins TRBV7-2 to TRBJ2-5; 7 bases fit TRBD1. With the DNA end fitting TRBJ2-7 better, the J assignment may be wrong. The length of the CDR3 is 13 residues. Germline CDR1 is SGHTA and CDR2 is FQGNSA. The CDR3 sequence: CASSPGTVYEQYF. The CDR3 bases are TGTGCCAGCAGCCCTGGGACAGTCTACGAGCAGTACTTC.

This sequence joins TRBV4-1 and TRBJ2-5; D perhaps matches TRBD1 (5 bases). The DNA end is more similar to TRBJ2-7, so the J call may be wrong. Germline V CDR1 and CDR2: MGHRA, YSYEKL. CDR3 length equals 13 residues. The CDR3 spells CASSLQGSGEQYF. The CDR3 DNA sequence: TGCGCCAGCAGCCTTCAGGGTAGTGGCGAGCAGTACTTC.

This chain uses TRBV18 with TRBJ2-5, with D possibly TRBD1 on 5 matching bases. Germline V gene lookup returns CDR1 KGHSH and CDR2 LQKENI. The CDR3 has 15 residues. Trimming left V 3 bases short and J 1 base short, with 12 bases between. CDR3 sequence reads: CASSPLPGSQETQYF. Written as DNA, the CDR3 is TGTGCCAGCTCACCCCTGCCAGGGTCCCAAGAGACCCAGTACTTC. The entire variable domain, with the rest obtained from reference TRBV18 and TRBJ2-5, is as follows: NAGVMQNPRHLVRRRGQEARLRCSPMKGHSHVYWYRQLPEEGLKFMVYLQKENIIDESGMPKERFSAEFPKEGPSILRIQQVVRGDSAAYFCASSPLPGSQETQYFGPGTRLLVL.

This CDR3 reads CASSSGTGVGTQYF. DNA of the CDR3: TGCGCCAGCAGTTCCGGGACAGGTGTAGGTACGCAGTATTTT. The chain carries TRBV4-1 and TRBJ2-3; TRBD1 matches at 8 bases. V dropped 6 bases and J dropped 8; count of bases not matched to a gene: 10. This CDR3 has 14 amino acids. The germline V gene encodes CDR1 MGHRA and CDR2 YSYEKL.

This clone was observed a few times. This chain links TRBV6-6 with TRBJ1-5; D perhaps matches TRBD1 (5 bases). The CDR3 loop spans 14 amino acids. V lost 4 bases and J lost 4, with 11 bases in between. CDR1 and CDR2 (germline): MNHNY, SVGAGI (reference sequence). CDR3 in amino acids: CASSLRQINQPQHF. The CDR3 bases are TGTGCCAGCAGTTTAAGACAGATTAATCAGCCCCAGCATTTT.

This clone has only one observation. J is TRBJ2-3 and V is TRBV5-5; 15 bases agree with TRBD2. This CDR3 has 17 amino acids. The germline V gene encodes CDR1 SGHKS and CDR2 YYEKEE (reference sequence). V was clipped by 4 bases and J by 2 bases; unmatched bases: 5. This CDR3 reads CASSKGTSGRNTDTQYF. DNA of the CDR3: TGTGCCAGCAGCAAAGGGACTAGCGGGAGGAACACAGATACGCAGTATTTT.

In this sample, this clone turned up a few times. This chain connects TRBV7-9 to TRBJ2-1; 8 positions agree with TRBD2. This CDR3 has 14 residues. V lost 5 bases and J lost 9; bases outside the gene matches: 9. CDR1 is SEHNR, CDR2 FQNEAQ, per germline (reference sequence). The CDR3 is CASSVAAGAFEQFF. DNA for the CDR3: TGTGCCAGCAGCGTCGCAGCGGGAGCGTTTGAGCAGTTCTTC.

J is TRBJ2-5 and V is TRBV7-8; TRBD1 might be the D (6 bases). The CDR3 spans 14 residues. Trimming removed 7 bases from V and 5 bases from J, with 17 bases in between. Per the germline V gene, CDR1 is SGHVS and CDR2 is FQNEAQ. CDR3 coding DNA: TGTGCCAGCACCGAACAGGGTCTTGGCGAGACCCAGTACTTC. Translation gives CASTEQGLGETQYF.

The rearrangement links TRBV5-1 to TRBJ2-1, with 13 bases fitting TRBD2. Looked up from germline, CDR1 is SGHRS and CDR2 is YFSETQ. CDR3 length: 17 amino acids. The V segment lost 3 bases and the J segment 4 bases; nucleotides outside the gene matches: 7. The CDR3 here is CASSWGLAGSLYNEQFF. CDR3 DNA: TGCGCCAGCAGCTGGGGACTAGCGGGATCGCTATACAATGAGCAGTTCTTC.

The J gene is TRBJ2-7, the V gene TRBV5-4, with a tentative D call TRBD2 (7 bases). The germline V gene has CDR1 SGHNT and CDR2 YYREEE (reference sequence). The CDR3 covers 14 residues. Trimming took off 6 bases at V and 2 bases at J, with 15 bases between the two ends. The CDR3 loop reads CASIALGGAYEQYF. CDR3 DNA: TGTGCCAGCATAGCACTAGGGGGGGCCTACGAGCAGTACTTC. The entire variable domain, with the rest obtained from reference TRBV5-4 and TRBJ2-7, is as follows: ETGVTQSPTHLIKTRGQQVTLRCSSQSGHNTVSWYQQALGQGPQFIFQYYREEENGRGNFPPRFSGLQFPNYSSELNVNALELDDSALYLCASIALGGAYEQYFGPGTRLTVT.

The rearrangement uses TRBV30 and TRBJ1-5; the D gene is possibly TRBD1 (5 bases). V was cut by 1 base and J by 3 bases, with 10 bases left in between. CDR3 length: 14 residues. Looked up from germline, CDR1 is GTSNPN and CDR2 is SVGIG (reference sequence). The CDR3 nucleotides read TGTGCCTGGAGTGGACAGCTCTACAATCAGCCCCAGCATTTT. Translated: CAWSGQLYNQPQHF.

The chain links TRBV27 to TRBJ1-5, with 9 bases lining up with TRBD1. The CDR3 covers 15 residues. Losses at the gene ends were 3 bases for V and 7 bases for J; bases not matched to a gene: 7. The germline CDR1 and CDR2 sequences are MNHEY and SMNVEV (reference sequence). CDR3 in amino acids: CASSFSGTGLQPQHF. The CDR3 DNA reads TGTGCCAGCAGTTTTTCCGGGACAGGGTTGCAGCCCCAGCATTTT.

The chain carries TRBV2 and TRBJ2-2; 10 positions agree with TRBD2. CDR3 length: 16 residues. The V gene's germline CDR1 is SNHLY and CDR2 FYNNEI. V lost 3 bases to trimming and J lost 7 bases; unmatched junction nucleotides: 8. CDR3 amino acids: CASSDSGRTRIGELFF. CDR3 DNA sequence: TGTGCCAGCAGTGATAGCGGGAGGACGCGGATCGGGGAGCTGTTTTTT.

The chain has TRBV11-2 and TRBJ2-7, with 7 positions matching TRBD1. Germline loops: CDR1 SGHAT, CDR2 FQNNGV. This CDR3 contains 14 residues. J gave up 3 bases and V 5 bases, and 7 bases lay outside the gene matches. The CDR3 reads CASSPDRVGYEQYF. Here the CDR3 DNA reads TGTGCCAGCAGCCCAGACAGGGTGGGCTACGAGCAGTACTTC.

The chain carries TRBV5-4 and TRBJ2-2; perhaps TRBD1 as D (5 bases). Trimming shortened V by 6 bases and J by 6 bases, and 15 bases separated the two germline ends. This CDR3 has 14 amino acids. Germline-derived CDR1 and CDR2 are SGHNT and YYREEE (reference sequence). CDR3 coding DNA: TGTGCCAGCAACACAGGCCCAGGGCCCGGGGAGCTGTTTTTT. Protein product: CASNTGPGPGELFF.

This chain links TRBV11-2 with TRBJ2-3, with D possibly TRBD2 on 6 matching bases. CDR1 is SGHAT, CDR2 FQNNGV, per germline. V was trimmed by 2 bases and J by 2 bases, leaving 11 bases between them. The CDR3 has 15 residues. The CDR3 reads CASSLSSGYTDTQYF. The CDR3 DNA reads TGTGCCAGCAGCTTAAGTAGCGGATACACAGATACGCAGTATTTT. The full variable domain, completed using reference TRBV11-2 and TRBJ2-3, is EAGVAQSPRYKIIEKRQSVAFWCNPISGHATLYWYQQILGQGPKLLIQFQNNGVVDDSQLPKDRFSAERLKGVDSTLKIQPAKLEDSAVYLCASSLSSGYTDTQYFGPGTRLTVL.

CDR3 residues: CASTEAVTSGSGEQFF. DNA for the CDR3: TGTGCCAGTACCGAGGCCGTTACTAGCGGGAGTGGTGAGCAGTTCTTC. The J gene is TRBJ2-1, the V gene TRBV19; TRBD2 matches at 11 bases. This CDR3 is 16 amino acids long. The germline gives CDR1 LNHDA, CDR2 SQIVND (reference sequence). V was clipped by 7 bases and J by 9 bases; unmatched bases: 14.

This clone was seen a handful of times. The J gene is TRBJ2-1, the V gene TRBV5-1; D might be TRBD1 (6 bases). V dropped 2 bases and J dropped 8 bases, with 11 bases sitting between them. The germline V gene has CDR1 SGHRS and CDR2 YFSETQ. CDR3 length: 13 amino acids. In DNA, the CDR3 is TGCGCCAGCAGCTTCAACAGGGCCCATGAGCAGTTCTTC. Its translation: CASSFNRAHEQFF.